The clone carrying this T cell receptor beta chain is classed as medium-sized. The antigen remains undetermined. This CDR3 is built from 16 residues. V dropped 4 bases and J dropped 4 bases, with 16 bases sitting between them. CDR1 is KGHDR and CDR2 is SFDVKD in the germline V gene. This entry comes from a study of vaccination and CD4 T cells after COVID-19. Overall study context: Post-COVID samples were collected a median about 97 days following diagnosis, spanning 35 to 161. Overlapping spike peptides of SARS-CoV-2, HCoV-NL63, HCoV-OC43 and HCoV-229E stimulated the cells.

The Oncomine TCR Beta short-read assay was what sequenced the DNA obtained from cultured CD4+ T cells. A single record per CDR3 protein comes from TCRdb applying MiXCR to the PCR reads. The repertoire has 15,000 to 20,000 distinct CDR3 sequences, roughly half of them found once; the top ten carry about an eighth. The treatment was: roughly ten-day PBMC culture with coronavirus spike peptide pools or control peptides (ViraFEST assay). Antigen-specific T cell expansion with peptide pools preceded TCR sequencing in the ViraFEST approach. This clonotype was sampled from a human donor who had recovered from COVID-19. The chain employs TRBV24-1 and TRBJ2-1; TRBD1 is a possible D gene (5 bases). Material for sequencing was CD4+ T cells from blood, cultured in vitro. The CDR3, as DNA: TGTGCCACCAGTGACCCCAGTACGAACAGGTACAATGAGCAGTTCTTC. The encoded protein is CATSDPSTNRYNEQFF.